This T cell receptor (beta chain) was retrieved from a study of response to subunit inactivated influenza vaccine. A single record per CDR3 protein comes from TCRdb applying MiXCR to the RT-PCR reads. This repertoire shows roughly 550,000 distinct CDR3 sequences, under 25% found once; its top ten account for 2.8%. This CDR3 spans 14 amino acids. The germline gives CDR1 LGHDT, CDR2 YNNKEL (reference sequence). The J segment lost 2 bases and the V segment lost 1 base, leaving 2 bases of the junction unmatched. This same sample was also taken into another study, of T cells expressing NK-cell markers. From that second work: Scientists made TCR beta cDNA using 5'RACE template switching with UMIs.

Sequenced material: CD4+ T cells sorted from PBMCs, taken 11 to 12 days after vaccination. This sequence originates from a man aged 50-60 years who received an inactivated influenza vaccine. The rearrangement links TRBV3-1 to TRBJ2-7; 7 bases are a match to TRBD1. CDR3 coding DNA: TGTGCCAGCAGCCAAGCAGGGGGTCCCTACGAGCAGTACTTC. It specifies CASSQAGGPYEQYF.